The 16 T cell receptor beta chains below come from one sample, sequenced in a study of vaccination and CD4 T cells after COVID-19. For these TCRs, the target antigens are not known. Treatment here: roughly 10-day PBMC culture with coronavirus spike peptide pools or control peptides (ViraFEST assay). The Oncomine TCR Beta short-read assay was applied to DNA of cultured CD4+ T cells. TCRdb re-derived calls from the PCR reads in MiXCR, one entry per CDR3 protein. The table shows more than 20,000 distinct CDR3 sequences, with about 50% occurring only once. Source: CD4+ T cells from blood, cultured in vitro, taken before SARS-CoV-2 vaccination. Every receptor here comes from a human donor who received a COVID-19 vaccine.

A few counts support this clonotype. The rearrangement joins TRBV20-1 to TRBJ1-2, with a possible D match to TRBD1 (6 bases). Germline CDR1 and CDR2: DFQATT and SNEGSKA (reference sequence). The CDR3 consists of 14 residues. V lost 3 bases to trimming and J lost 5 bases, with 16 bases between them. The CDR3 sequence is CSARPTGMRYGYTF. The CDR3 coding sequence is TGCAGTGCTAGGCCCACAGGGATGAGGTATGGCTACACCTTC.

This clonotype was seen only once. The chain joins TRBV12-3 or TRBV12-4 to TRBJ1-1; 7 bases fit TRBD1. V dropped 7 bases and J dropped 2; count of bases not matched to a gene: 7. The CDR3 sequence is 14 residues long. CDR3 sequence (DNA): TGTGCCAGCACCGAGTACAGGGGAAACACTGAAGCTTTCTTT. It codes for CASTEYRGNTEAFF.

This clonotype was seen a handful of times. J is TRBJ1-5 and V is TRBV19; D is undetermined. Germline V gene lookup returns CDR1 LNHDA and CDR2 SQIVND (reference sequence). V lost 3 bases and J 3 bases, leaving 12 bases between the germline ends. The CDR3 consists of 15 residues. The CDR3 nucleotides are TGTGCCAGTAGTATCATCCACCACCTCAATCAGCCCCAGCATTTT. Protein product: CASSIIHHLNQPQHF.

The CDR3 DNA sequence: TGTGCCAGCAGCCAGCCCACCAGTCCCTTCTATGGCTACACCTTC. Translation gives CASSQPTSPFYGYTF. The chain has TRBV11-1 and TRBJ1-2; unclear D gene. The CDR3 sequence is 15 residues long. The germline V and J ends were trimmed by 5 bases and 4 bases, with 17 bases remaining between them. CDR1 and CDR2 from the germline V gene are SGHAT and FQDESV (reference sequence).

This rearrangement joins TRBV4-2 to TRBJ1-1, with 10 bases matching TRBD1. Germline CDR1 and CDR2: LGHNA and YNFKEQ. With V trimmed by 2 bases and J by 7 bases, 4 bases remained unmatched. This CDR3 contains 14 residues. The CDR3 nucleotides are TGTGCCAGCAGCCAACCGGACAGGGGGGATGAAGCTTTCTTT. Amino acids: CASSQPDRGDEAFF.

This clonotype occurred a few times. The V call is TRBV5-4, the J call TRBJ1-1; 9 bases are shared with TRBD1. CDR1 is SGHNT, CDR2 YYREEE, per germline (reference sequence). This CDR3 spans 16 amino acids. J was trimmed by 3 bases and V by 2 bases; bases with no gene match: 8. This CDR3 is CASSFDRGLIDTEAFF. The DNA of the CDR3 is TGTGCCAGCAGCTTCGACAGGGGGTTAATAGACACTGAAGCTTTCTTT.

The genes are TRBV6-1 and TRBJ1-1, with 7 bases identical to TRBD1. The CDR3 loop spans 15 amino acids. Looked up from germline, CDR1 is MNHNS and CDR2 is SASEGT. J was trimmed by 5 bases and V by 1 base; bases with no gene match: 7. CDR3 region: CASSEGVAGGTEAFF. In nucleotides, the CDR3 is TGTGCCAGCAGTGAAGGGGTGGCAGGGGGGACTGAAGCTTTCTTT.

This clonotype was observed a handful of times. This chain joins TRBV24-1 and TRBJ2-3, with TRBD1 matching 7 bases. Germline V gene sequence: CDR1 KGHDR, CDR2 SFDVKD. The J segment lost 1 base and the V segment lost 5 bases, leaving 8 bases of the junction unmatched. CDR3 length equals 16 residues. CDR3 in amino acids: CATSAPRQGRTDTQYF. The CDR3 coding sequence is TGTGCCACCAGTGCCCCCCGACAGGGCCGCACAGATACGCAGTATTTT.

This chain joins TRBV20-1 and TRBJ2-7; perhaps TRBD2 as D (6 bases). This CDR3 contains 14 residues. V lost 0 bases and J lost 6, with 15 bases in between. Germline-derived CDR1 and CDR2 are DFQATT and SNEGSKA (reference sequence). The CDR3 sequence: CSARDFPGTAEQYF. CDR3 DNA: TGCAGTGCTAGAGATTTTCCAGGGACTGCCGAGCAGTACTTC.

V usage is TRBV9 and J usage is TRBJ1-3, with D tentatively TRBD1 (6 bases). The CDR3 has 17 amino acids. With 1 base removed from V and 5 bases from J, the gap between germline ends came to 19 bases. Germline-derived CDR1 and CDR2 are SGDLS and YYNGEE. The CDR3 DNA follows: TGTGCCAGCAGCGTAAGGGATTGGGGGGGGCGCAGAAACACCATATATTTT. It codes for CASSVRDWGGRRNTIYF.

The chain links TRBV4-2 to TRBJ2-7; 12 nucleotides agree with TRBD1. CDR1 is LGHNA, CDR2 YNFKEQ, per germline. The CDR3 loop spans 20 amino acids. Trimming at V came to 3 bases and at J to 0 bases, leaving 15 bases not matched to a gene. The CDR3 region is CASSQVPGTGGLINSYEQYF. The CDR3 nucleotides read TGTGCCAGCAGCCAGGTTCCCGGGACAGGGGGCCTCATTAACTCCTACGAGCAGTACTTC.

This clonotype was detected a few times. The V call is TRBV7-8, the J call TRBJ1-5; D remains unclear. The V end was cut by 1 base, the J end by 4 bases, with 5 bases between. Per germline, CDR1 SGHVS and CDR2 FQNEAQ. This CDR3 comprises 13 residues. The CDR3 DNA sequence: TGTGCCAGCAGCTTAGGCCGTAATCAGCCCCAGCATTTT. Encoded protein: CASSLGRNQPQHF.

The V call is TRBV24-1, the J call TRBJ2-2; perhaps TRBD1 as D (6 bases). Trimming stripped 3 bases from V and 0 bases from J, with 13 bases between. The CDR3 is 17 residues long. Germline V gene data show CDR1 as KGHDR and CDR2 as SFDVKD. The DNA for the CDR3 is TGTGCCACCAGTGATCCCGTCGGGACATCGAACACCGGGGAGCTGTTTTTT. Its translation: CATSDPVGTSNTGELFF.

The chain combines TRBV19 with TRBJ1-1, with D possibly matching TRBD1 (5 bases). This CDR3 has 17 residues. The V end was cut by 10 bases, the J end by 1 base, with 25 bases between. Germline-derived CDR1 and CDR2 are LNHDA and SQIVND (reference sequence). The CDR3 nucleotides are TGTGCCACCCGCCGGGGGGTCAGCGTGCAGAGGAACACTGAAGCTTTCTTT. Amino acid sequence: CATRRGVSVQRNTEAFF.

This chain links TRBV21-1 with TRBJ1-2. TRBV21-1 is a recognized pseudogene. CDR3 length equals 11 residues. CDR3 DNA sequence: TGTGCCAGCGGAACGGACTATGGCTACACCTTC. It encodes CASGTDYGYTF.

This sequence joins TRBV11-2 and TRBJ1-1, with a possible D match to TRBD1 (5 bases). This CDR3 has 13 amino acids. Germline values: CDR1 SGHAT, CDR2 FQNNGV. V dropped 1 base and J dropped 6 bases, with 9 bases sitting between them. CDR3 protein: CASSLVSGAEAFF. CDR3 coding DNA: TGTGCCAGCAGCTTAGTGTCGGGGGCTGAAGCTTTCTTT.